The next 3 T cell receptor beta chains were all read from a single sample in a study of blood T cells in healthy people across ages. Primers used in a second PCR of about 7 to 12 cycles were a sample-barcoded 5' primer and a J-beta primer mix. Via MiXCR, TCRdb re-called the 5' RACE reads, giving one row per CDR3 protein. The sample comprises roughly 1,800,000 distinct CDR3 sequences, approximately 50% of which are singletons, and approximately 2.1% rests with the top ten. Sequencing input: blood. All receptors come from a woman between 40 and 55 years old in good health.

This clonotype was seen a few times. The J gene is TRBJ2-3, the V gene TRBV4-2; no definite D call. Germline CDR1 LGHNA, CDR2 YNFKEQ. The CDR3 runs to 14 residues. Trimming removed 1 base at V and 2 bases at J, with 7 bases between. The CDR3 DNA reads TGTGCCAGCAGCCAAGTGGGAACCACAGATACGCAGTATTTT. Protein sequence: CASSQVGTTDTQYF.

J is TRBJ1-2 and V is TRBV3-1, with 10 bases that match TRBD1. The CDR3 has 15 amino acids. J was trimmed by 2 bases and V by 5 bases; bases with no gene match: 5. Germline V gene lookup returns CDR1 LGHDT and CDR2 YNNKEL (reference sequence). CDR3 bases: TGTGCCAGCAGCACAGGGACAGGGGAGAACTATGGCTACACCTTC. Translated, it gives CASSTGTGENYGYTF.

The genes are TRBV5-1 and TRBJ2-3; 7 bases line up with TRBD1. The CDR3 length is 17 residues. CDR1 is SGHRS, CDR2 YFSETQ, per germline. Germline trimming cut 4 bases from V and 6 bases from J; bases unmatched to any gene: 17. CDR3 amino acids: CASSPLGQARKEDTQYF. CDR3 in DNA: TGCGCCAGCAGCCCCTTAGGACAGGCCCGAAAGGAGGATACGCAGTATTTT.